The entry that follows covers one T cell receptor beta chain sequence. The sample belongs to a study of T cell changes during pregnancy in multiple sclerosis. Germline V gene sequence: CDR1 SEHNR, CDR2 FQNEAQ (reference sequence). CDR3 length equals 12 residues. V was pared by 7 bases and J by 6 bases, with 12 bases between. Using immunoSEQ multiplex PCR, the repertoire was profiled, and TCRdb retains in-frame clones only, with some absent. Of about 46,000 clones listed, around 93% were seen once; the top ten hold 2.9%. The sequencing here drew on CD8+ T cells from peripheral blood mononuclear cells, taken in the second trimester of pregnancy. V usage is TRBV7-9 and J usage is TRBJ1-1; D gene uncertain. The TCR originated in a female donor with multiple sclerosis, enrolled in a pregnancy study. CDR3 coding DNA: TGTGCCAGCAACTCGGGGTCCCCTGAAGCTTTCTTT. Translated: CASNSGSPEAFF.